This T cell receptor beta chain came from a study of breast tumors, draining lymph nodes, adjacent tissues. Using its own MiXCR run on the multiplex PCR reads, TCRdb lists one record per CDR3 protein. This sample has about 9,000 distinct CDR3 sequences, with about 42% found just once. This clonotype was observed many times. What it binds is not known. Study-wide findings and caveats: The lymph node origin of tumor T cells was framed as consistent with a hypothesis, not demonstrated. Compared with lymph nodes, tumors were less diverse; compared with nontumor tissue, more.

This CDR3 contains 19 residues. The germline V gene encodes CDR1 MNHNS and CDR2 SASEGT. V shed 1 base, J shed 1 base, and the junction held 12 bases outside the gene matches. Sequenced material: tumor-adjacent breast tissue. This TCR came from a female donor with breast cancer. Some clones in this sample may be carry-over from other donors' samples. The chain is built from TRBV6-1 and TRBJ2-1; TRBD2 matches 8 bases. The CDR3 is CASSEGRTGGPFSYNEQFF. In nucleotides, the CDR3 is TGTGCCAGCAGTGAAGGACGGACGGGAGGGCCATTTTCCTACAATGAGCAGTTCTTC.